The 8 T cell receptor beta chains in this list originate from one sample, sequenced in a study of blood T cells in healthy people across ages. Alongside a J-beta primer mix, a sample-barcoded 5' primer served in a second PCR lasting about 7 to 12 cycles. TCRdb called the 5' RACE reads again in MiXCR, with one record for every CDR3 protein. The sample includes about 780,000 distinct CDR3 sequences, 20% to 30% of them seen just once. These sequences were also reported in another study, on T cells of mothers and their children.

Input material: blood. The source is a boy between 10 and 17 years old in good health.

The chain combines TRBV5-1 with TRBJ2-5, with 11 bases lining up with TRBD2. The DNA matches TRBJ2-7 better at its end, which makes the J call doubtful. Per the germline V gene, CDR1 is SGHRS and CDR2 is YFSETQ. This CDR3 contains 17 residues. The CDR3 is CASSLAPSGGTMYEQYF. The CDR3 DNA is TGCGCCAGCAGCTTGGCGCCTAGCGGGGGGACAATGTACGAGCAGTACTTC.

The rearrangement joins TRBV20-1 to TRBJ2-7, with D perhaps TRBD1 (5 bases). Germline V gene lookup returns CDR1 DFQATT and CDR2 SNEGSKA (reference sequence). V lost 3 bases and J lost 2, with 14 bases in between. This CDR3 has 14 amino acids. CDR3 sequence reads: CSARQDSATYEQYF. The CDR3 region has the DNA TGCAGTGCTAGGCAAGACAGCGCGACCTACGAGCAGTACTTC.

A few counts support this clonotype. The rearrangement joins TRBV20-1 to TRBJ1-6; TRBD1 matches 8 bases. This CDR3 comprises 14 residues. V was clipped by 5 bases and J by 7 bases; unmatched bases: 7. From germline, CDR1 is DFQATT and CDR2 SNEGSKA (reference sequence). This chain's CDR3 is CSAWTGWANSPLHF. The CDR3 DNA sequence: TGCAGTGCTTGGACAGGGTGGGCGAATTCACCCCTCCACTTT.

This clonotype has a handful of counts. CDR3 DNA: TGTGCCAGCAGTTCCGATCGGGAAGCCAAAAACATTCAGTACTTC. As protein: CASSSDREAKNIQYF. J is TRBJ2-4 and V is TRBV4-2; perhaps TRBD2 as D (5 bases). This CDR3 comprises 15 residues. From germline, CDR1 is LGHNA and CDR2 YNFKEQ. V lost 6 bases and J lost 0, with 12 bases in between.

V gene TRBV12-3 or TRBV12-4 combines with J gene TRBJ1-4, with 8 nucleotides matching TRBD1. V lost 4 bases, J lost 10 bases, and 11 bases stayed unmatched. The CDR3 spans 15 residues. The CDR3 DNA sequence: TGTGCCAGCAGTTCACCCCGGACAGGGTCCCTAAAACTGTTTTTT. Its protein is CASSSPRTGSLKLFF.

Regarding this clonotype: A read error may produce the germline difference seen at one junction end. This rearrangement joins TRBV24-1 to TRBJ2-1; 13 bases are a match to TRBD2. Germline V CDR1 and CDR2: KGHDR, SFDVKD. CDR3 length: 16 residues. In DNA form, the CDR3 reads TGTGCCACCAGTGATCTGACTAGCGGGGGGTTGGATGAGCAGCTCTTC. Encoded protein: CATSDLTSGGLDEQLF.

The rearrangement links TRBV20-1 to TRBJ1-5; D uncertain. V lost 1 base, J lost 3 bases, and 7 bases lay in between. Germline CDR1 is DFQATT and CDR2 is SNEGSKA (reference sequence). The CDR3 covers 13 residues. The CDR3 is CSARGSFNQPQHF. CDR3 nucleotides: TGCAGTGCTAGAGGGTCCTTCAATCAGCCCCAGCATTTT.

This chain joins TRBV6-6 and TRBJ2-5, with D perhaps matching TRBD1 (6 bases). The V gene's germline CDR1 is MNHNY and CDR2 SVGAGI (reference sequence). V was cut by 7 bases and J by 4 bases, with 19 bases left in between. The CDR3 is 15 amino acids. For the CDR3, the DNA is TGTGCCAGCAACCCACAGGGATCAGTAGGAGAGACCCAGTACTTC. Its translation: CASNPQGSVGETQYF.